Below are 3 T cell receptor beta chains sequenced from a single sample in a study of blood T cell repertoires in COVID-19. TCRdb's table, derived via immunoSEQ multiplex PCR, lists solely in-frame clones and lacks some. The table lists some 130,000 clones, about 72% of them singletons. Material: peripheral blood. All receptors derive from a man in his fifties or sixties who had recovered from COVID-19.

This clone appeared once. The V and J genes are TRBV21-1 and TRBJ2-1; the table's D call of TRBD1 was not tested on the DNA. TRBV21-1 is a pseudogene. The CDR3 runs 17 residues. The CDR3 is CASSKKIGDRAYNEQFF. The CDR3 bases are TGTGCCAGCAGCAAAAAGATAGGGGACAGGGCCTACAATGAGCAGTTCTTC.

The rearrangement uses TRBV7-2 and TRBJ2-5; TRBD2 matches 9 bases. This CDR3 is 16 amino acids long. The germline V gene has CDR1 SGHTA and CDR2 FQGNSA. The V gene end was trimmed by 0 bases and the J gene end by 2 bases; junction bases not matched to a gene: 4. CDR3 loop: CASSLAAGGGQETQYF. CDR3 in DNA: TGTGCCAGCAGCTTAGCTGCGGGAGGGGGGCAAGAGACCCAGTACTTC.

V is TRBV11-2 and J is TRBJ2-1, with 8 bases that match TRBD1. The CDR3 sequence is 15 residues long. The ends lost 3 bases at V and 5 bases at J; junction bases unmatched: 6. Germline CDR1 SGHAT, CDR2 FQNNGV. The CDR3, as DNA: TGTGCCAGCAGCTTCCGGACAGGGTCAGACAATGAGCAGTTCTTC. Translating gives CASSFRTGSDNEQFF.